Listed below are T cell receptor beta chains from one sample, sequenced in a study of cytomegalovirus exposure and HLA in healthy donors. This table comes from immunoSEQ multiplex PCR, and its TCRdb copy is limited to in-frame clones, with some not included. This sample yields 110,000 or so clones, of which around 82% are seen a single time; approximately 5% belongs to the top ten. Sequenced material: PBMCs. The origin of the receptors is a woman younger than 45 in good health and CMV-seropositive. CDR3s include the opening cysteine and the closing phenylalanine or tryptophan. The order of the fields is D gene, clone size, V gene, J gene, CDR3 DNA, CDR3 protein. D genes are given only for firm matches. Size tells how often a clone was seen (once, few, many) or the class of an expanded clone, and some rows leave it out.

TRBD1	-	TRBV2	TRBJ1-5	TGTGCCAGCAGAGACAGGGGACTCAATCAGCCCCAGCATTTT	CASRDRGLNQPQHF
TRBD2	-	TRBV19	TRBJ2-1	TGTGCCAGTAGTGAAAATAGCGGGAGAACTCTCAATGAGCAGTTCTTC	CASSENSGRTLNEQFF
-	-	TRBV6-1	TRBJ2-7	TGTGCCAGCAGGGACTACCAAAGCTCCTACGAGCAGTACTTC	CASRDYQSSYEQYF
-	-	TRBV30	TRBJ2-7	TGTGCCTGGAGTGTCGCGGGACCCGCCTACGAGCAGTACTTC	CAWSVAGPAYEQYF
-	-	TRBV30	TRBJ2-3	TGTGCCCGCGACATCGGGGGAGATACGCAGTATTTT	CARDIGGDTQYF
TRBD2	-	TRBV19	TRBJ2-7	TGTGCCAGTAGTCCTGGACTAGCGGGAGAGGGGATCTCCTACGAGCAGTACTTC	CASSPGLAGEGISYEQYF
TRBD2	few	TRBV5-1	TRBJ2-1	TGCGCCAGCAGCTTTAGCGGGGGGGCCTACGATGAGCAGTTCTTC	CASSFSGGAYDEQFF
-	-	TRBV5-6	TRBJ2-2	TGTGCCAGCAGCTTGGTGGCGGGGACCGGGGAGCTGTTTTTT	CASSLVAGTGELFF
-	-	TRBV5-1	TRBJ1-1	TGCGCCAGCAGCTTGTGGGGGGACGGGAGGACTGAAGCTTTCTTT	CASSLWGDGRTEAFF
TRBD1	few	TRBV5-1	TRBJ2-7	TGCGCCAGCAGCTTGGAAGACAGGGGGAAAAACGAGCAGTACTTC	CASSLEDRGKNEQYF
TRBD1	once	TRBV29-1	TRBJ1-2	TGCAGCGTGGGGACAGGGAACTATGGCTACACCTTC	CSVGTGNYGYTF
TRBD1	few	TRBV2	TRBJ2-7	TGTGCCAGCAGTGCACAGGGGGGCGAGCAGTACTTC	CASSAQGGEQYF
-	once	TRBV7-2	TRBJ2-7	TGTGCCAGCAGCTTAGGGGCGGGGCCCCCAGAGCAGTACTTC	CASSLGAGPPEQYF
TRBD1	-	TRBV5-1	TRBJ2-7	TGCGCCAGCAGCTTGCCAGGGACAGGGAACTACGAGCAGTACTTC	CASSLPGTGNYEQYF
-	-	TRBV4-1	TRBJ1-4	TGCGCCAGCAGCCGGGCCCAGGCACTTAATGAAAAACTGTTTTTT	CASSRAQALNEKLFF
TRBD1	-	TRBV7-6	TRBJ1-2	TGTGCCAGCAGCTCACCCGGACAGGGGACATCTCGCTACACCTTC	CASSSPGQGTSRYTF
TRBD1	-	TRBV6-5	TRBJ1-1	TGTGCCAGCAGTTACGGGGACAGCATGAACACTGAAGCTTTCTTT	CASSYGDSMNTEAFF
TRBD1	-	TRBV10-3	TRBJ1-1	TGTGCCACCACAGGACAGGGGAACACTGAAGCTTTCTTT	CATTGQGNTEAFF
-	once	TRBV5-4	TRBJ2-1	TGTGCCAGCAGCTTGGACGGGAATGAGCAGTTCTTC	CASSLDGNEQFF
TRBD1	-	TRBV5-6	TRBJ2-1	TGTGCCAGCAGCACACCGGGACAGGGGCACAATGAGCAGTTCTTC	CASSTPGQGHNEQFF
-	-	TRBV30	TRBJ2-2	TGTGCCTGGAGAGGGGGGGTGAACACCGGGGAGCTGTTTTTT	CAWRGGVNTGELFF
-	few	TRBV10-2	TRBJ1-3	TGCGCCAGCAGCGTACAAGGGAGCTCTGGAAACACCATATATTTT	CASSVQGSSGNTIYF
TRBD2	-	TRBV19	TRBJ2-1	TGTGCCAGTAGTAGGGGGGGTGGTGAGCAGTTCTTC	CASSRGGGEQFF
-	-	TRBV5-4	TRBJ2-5	TGTGCCAGCAGCGCCCGGGGGAAAGAGACCCAGTACTTC	CASSARGKETQYF
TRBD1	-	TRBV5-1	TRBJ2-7	TGCGCCAGCAGCTTGGGGACAGGATCCCCCGAGCAGTACTTC	CASSLGTGSPEQYF
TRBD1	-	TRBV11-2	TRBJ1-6	TGTGCCAGCAGCCAGACAGGGGCCCTTTCACCCCTCCACTTT	CASSQTGALSPLHF
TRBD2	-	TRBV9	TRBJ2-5	TGTGCCAGCAGCGGAGGGACTAGCGGGGCCGTGACCCAGTACTTC	CASSGGTSGAVTQYF
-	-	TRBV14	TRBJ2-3	TGTGCCAGCAGCCACGACGTTGGGAGGGGGATCACAGATACGCAGTATTTT	CASSHDVGRGITDTQYF
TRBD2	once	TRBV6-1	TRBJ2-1	TGTGCCAGCAGTTCGAGCGGGGGGACCTACAATGAGCAGTTCTTC	CASSSSGGTYNEQFF
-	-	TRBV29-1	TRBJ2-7	TGCAGCGTGGTGGATAGGGGCAGTTACGAGCAGTACTTC	CSVVDRGSYEQYF
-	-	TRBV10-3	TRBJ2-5	TGTGCCAGCACGTCGAGGGTCCAAGAGACCCAGTACTTC	CASTSRVQETQYF
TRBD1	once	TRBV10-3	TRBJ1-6	TGTGCCATCAGCGGACAGGGGGATTCACCCCTCCACTTT	CAISGQGDSPLHF
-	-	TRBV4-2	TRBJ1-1	TGTGCCAGCAGCCAGGCAGGTGCCGCCTTTGAAGCTTTCTTT	CASSQAGAAFEAFF
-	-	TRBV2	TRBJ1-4	TGTGCCAGCAGTGATGTCGGACAGCCAACAAGCGAACTGTTTTTT	CASSDVGQPTSELFF
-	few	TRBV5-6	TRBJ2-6	TGTGCCAGCAGCCCTATCTCGTCCTCTGGGGCCAACGTCCTGACTTTC	CASSPISSSGANVLTF
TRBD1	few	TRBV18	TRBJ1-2	TGTGCCAGCTCACCTTTTCCGGGACAGGGGGATGGCTACACCTTC	CASSPFPGQGDGYTF
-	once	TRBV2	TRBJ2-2	TGTGCCAGCAAGTGGGGGGGCGACACCGGGGAGCTGTTTTTT	CASKWGGDTGELFF
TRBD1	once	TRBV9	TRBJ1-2	TGTGCCAGCAGCGTAGTTGGGGGACAGACTTCTTGG	CASSVVGGQTSW
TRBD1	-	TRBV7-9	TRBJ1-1	TGTGCCAGCAGCTTGGGACAGACCCCTGAAGCTTTCTTT	CASSLGQTPEAFF
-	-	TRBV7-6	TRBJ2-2	TGTGCCAGCAGCTTAAAACTCCCGGGGATCCACAACACCGGGGAGCTGTTTTTT	CASSLKLPGIHNTGELFF
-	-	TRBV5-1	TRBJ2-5	TGCGCCAGCAGCCTAGGGCAGGGAGAGACCCAGTACTTC	CASSLGQGETQYF
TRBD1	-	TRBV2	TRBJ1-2	TGTGCCAGCACCAGCCCGGGACAGAGGGGACCTGGCTACACCTTC	CASTSPGQRGPGYTF
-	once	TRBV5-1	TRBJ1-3	TGCGCCAGCAGCCCGGACCAGGGGAACTCTGGAAACACCATATATTTT	CASSPDQGNSGNTIYF
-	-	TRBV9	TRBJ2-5	TGTGCCAGCAGCGTAGCGGGAGACGGTCGAGAGACCCAGTACTTC	CASSVAGDGRETQYF
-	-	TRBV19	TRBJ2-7	TGTGCCAGTAGTGGAACCGGACAGAGAAACTCCTACGAGCAGTACTTC	CASSGTGQRNSYEQYF
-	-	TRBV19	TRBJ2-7	TGTGCCAGTAGTAGGGACTTCTACGAGCAGTACTTC	CASSRDFYEQYF
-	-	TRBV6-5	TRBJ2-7	TGTGCCAGCAGTTACCGCGGCAGTACCTACGAGCAGTACTTC	CASSYRGSTYEQYF
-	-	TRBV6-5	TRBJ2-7	TGTGCCAGCAGTTACTCGTGGAGGGTGGGCTACGAGCAGTACTTC	CASSYSWRVGYEQYF
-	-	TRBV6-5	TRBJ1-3	TGTGCCAGCAGTTACTCTAGGCGTGGCGGCGGAAACACCATATATTTT	CASSYSRRGGGNTIYF
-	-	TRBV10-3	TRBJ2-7	TGTGCCATCAGGGGACACGACGCCTACGAGCAGTACTTC	CAIRGHDAYEQYF
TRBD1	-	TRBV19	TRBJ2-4	TGTGCCAGTAGTCGGGACAGGGGGCCGAACATTCAGTACTTC	CASSRDRGPNIQYF
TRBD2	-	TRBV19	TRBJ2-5	TGTGCCAGTAGTGAAACTAGCGGGGGAGAGACCCAGTACTTC	CASSETSGGETQYF
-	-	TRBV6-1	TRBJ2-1	TGTGCCAGCAGTGAATACGTGCGGGCGGACCAAAGAGAGGTCAAGCAGTTCTTC	CASSEYVRADQREVKQFF
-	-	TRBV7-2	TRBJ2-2	TGTGCCAGCAGCCGGACAGCTATGAACACCGGGGAGCTGTTTTTT	CASSRTAMNTGELFF
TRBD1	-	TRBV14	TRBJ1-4	TGTGCCAGCAGCTTTACAGGGGGCGGAGAAAAACTGTTTTTT	CASSFTGGGEKLFF
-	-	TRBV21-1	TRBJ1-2	TGTGCCAGCAGCAAAGATCAAAAACAGGGGGCGTGGGGTATGGGGGGCTACACCTTC	CASSKDQKQGAWGMGGYTF
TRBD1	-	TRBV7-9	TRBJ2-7	TGTGCCAGCAGCACTTTACCGGGACAGGGATTTGGAGAGCAGTACTTC	CASSTLPGQGFGEQYF
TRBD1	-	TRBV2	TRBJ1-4	TGTGCCAGCAGCCCCCGGGACAGGGGCCTTCTCTTCACTAATGAAAAACTGTTTTTT	CASSPRDRGLLFTNEKLFF
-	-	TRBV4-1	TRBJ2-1	TGCGCCAGCAGCCATACAGGTTTAAATGAGCAGTTCTTC	CASSHTGLNEQFF